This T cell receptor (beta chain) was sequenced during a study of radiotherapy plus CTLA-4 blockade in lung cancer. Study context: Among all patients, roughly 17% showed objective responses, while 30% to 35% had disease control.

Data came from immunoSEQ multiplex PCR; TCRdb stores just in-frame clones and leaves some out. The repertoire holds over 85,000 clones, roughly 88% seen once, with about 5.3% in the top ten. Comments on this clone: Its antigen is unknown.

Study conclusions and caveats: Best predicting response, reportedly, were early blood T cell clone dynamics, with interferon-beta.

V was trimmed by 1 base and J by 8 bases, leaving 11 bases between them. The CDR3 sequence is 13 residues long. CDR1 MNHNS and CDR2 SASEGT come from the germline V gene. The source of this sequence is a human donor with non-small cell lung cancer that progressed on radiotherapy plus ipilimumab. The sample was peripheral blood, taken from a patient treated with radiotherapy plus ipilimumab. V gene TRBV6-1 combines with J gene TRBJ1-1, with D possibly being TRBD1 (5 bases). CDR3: CASSEVGAAEAFF. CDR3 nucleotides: TGTGCCAGCAGTGAAGTCGGGGCGGCCGAAGCTTTCTTT.